The entry that follows covers one T cell receptor (beta chain) sequence. J gave up 6 bases and V 4 bases, and 10 bases lay outside the gene matches. CDR1 is SNHLY and CDR2 is FYNNEI in the germline V gene. The CDR3 runs 15 residues. The record originates from a study of blood T cell repertoires in COVID-19. About the research overall: COVID-19 samples from acute and convalescent phases originated in the United States, Italy and Spain. PBMCs, B-cell-depleted T cells, or T cells provided the cDNA or gDNA that made up the material.

Per the authors' pipeline: Estimates of nucleated cell counts were drawn from the amplification of reference gene primers. The assay was immunoSEQ multiplex PCR, and TCRdb's table has in-frame clones only and misses some. V, J and clone size are taken as reported in that table, and D and trimming were inferred from the DNA itself. The sample lists roughly 230,000 clones; 65% to 90% were seen once. The clonotype originates from a woman aged 45 to 65 with acute or convalescent COVID-19. The sequenced sample consisted of peripheral blood. V usage is TRBV2 and J usage is TRBJ2-7; 9 positions agree with TRBD2. CDR3 DNA: TGTGCCAGCAGTGCCCTCCGGACTAGCGACAGCGAGCAGTACTTC. It yields the protein CASSALRTSDSEQYF.